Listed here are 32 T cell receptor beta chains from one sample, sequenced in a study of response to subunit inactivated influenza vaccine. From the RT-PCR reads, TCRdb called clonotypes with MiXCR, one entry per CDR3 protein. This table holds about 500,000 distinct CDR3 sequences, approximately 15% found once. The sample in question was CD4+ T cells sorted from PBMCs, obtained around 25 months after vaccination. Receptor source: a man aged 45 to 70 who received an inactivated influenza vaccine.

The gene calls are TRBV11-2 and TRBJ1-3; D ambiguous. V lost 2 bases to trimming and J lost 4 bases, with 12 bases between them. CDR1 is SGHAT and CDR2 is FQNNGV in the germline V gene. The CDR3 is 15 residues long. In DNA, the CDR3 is TGTGCCAGCAGCTTACGGTGGGGTTCAGGAAACACCATATATTTT. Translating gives CASSLRWGSGNTIYF.

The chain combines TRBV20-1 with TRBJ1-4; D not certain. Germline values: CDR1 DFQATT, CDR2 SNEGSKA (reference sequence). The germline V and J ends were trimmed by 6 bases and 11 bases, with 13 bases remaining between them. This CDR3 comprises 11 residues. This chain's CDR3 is CSAPRFRKLFF. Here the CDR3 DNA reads TGCAGTGCCCCCCGCTTTAGGAAACTGTTTTTT.

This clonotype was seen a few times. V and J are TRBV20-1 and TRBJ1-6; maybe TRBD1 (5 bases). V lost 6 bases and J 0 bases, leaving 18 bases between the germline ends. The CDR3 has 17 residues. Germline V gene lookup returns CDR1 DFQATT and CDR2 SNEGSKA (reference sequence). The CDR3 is CSAEVQARSSYNSPLHF. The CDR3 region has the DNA TGCAGTGCGGAAGTACAGGCCAGGAGCTCCTATAATTCACCCCTCCACTTT.

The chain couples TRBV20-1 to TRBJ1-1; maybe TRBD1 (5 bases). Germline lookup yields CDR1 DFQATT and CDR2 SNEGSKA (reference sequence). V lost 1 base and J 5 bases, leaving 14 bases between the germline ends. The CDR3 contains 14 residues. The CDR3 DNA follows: TGCAGTGCTAGAGGGCAGGGAGGAATTACTGAAGCTTTCTTT. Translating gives CSARGQGGITEAFF.

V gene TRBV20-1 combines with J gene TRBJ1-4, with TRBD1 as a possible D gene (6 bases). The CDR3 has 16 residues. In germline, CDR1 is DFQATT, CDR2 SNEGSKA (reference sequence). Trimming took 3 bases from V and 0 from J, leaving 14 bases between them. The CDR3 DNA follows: TGCAGTGCTAGCGCCCCCAGACAGGCAACTAATGAAAAACTGTTTTTT. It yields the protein CSASAPRQATNEKLFF.

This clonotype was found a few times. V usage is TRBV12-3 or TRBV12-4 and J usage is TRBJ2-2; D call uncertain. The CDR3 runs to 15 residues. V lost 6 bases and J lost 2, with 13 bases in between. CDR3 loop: CASRPSGINTGELFF. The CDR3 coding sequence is TGTGCCAGCAGGCCAAGTGGTATTAACACCGGGGAGCTGTTTTTT.

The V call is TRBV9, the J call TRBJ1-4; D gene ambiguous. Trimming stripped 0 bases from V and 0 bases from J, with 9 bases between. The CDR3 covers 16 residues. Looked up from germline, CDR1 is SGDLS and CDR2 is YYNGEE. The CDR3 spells CASSVDSFATNEKLFF. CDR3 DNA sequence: TGTGCCAGCAGCGTAGACAGCTTTGCAACTAATGAAAAACTGTTTTTT.

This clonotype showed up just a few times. CDR3 residues: CASSQFDEQFF. CDR3 DNA sequence: TGTGCCAGCAGCCAATTCGACGAGCAGTTCTTC. The chain uses TRBV3-1 and TRBJ2-1; D unresolved. The CDR3 runs 11 residues. Between the trimmed V and J ends, which lost 2 bases and 10 bases, there was a span of 6 bases. The germline V gene has CDR1 LGHDT and CDR2 YNNKEL (reference sequence).

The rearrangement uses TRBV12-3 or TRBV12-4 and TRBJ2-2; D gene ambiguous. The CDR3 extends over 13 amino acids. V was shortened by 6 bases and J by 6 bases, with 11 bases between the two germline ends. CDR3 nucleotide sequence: TGTGCCAGCAGCCCGATGAGAGCCGGGGAGCTGTTTTTT. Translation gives CASSPMRAGELFF.

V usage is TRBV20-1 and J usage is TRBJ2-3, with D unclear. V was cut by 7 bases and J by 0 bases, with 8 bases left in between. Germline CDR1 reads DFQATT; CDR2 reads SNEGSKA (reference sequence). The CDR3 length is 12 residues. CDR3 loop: CSGHSSTDTQYF. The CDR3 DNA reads TGCAGTGGGCACTCCAGCACAGATACGCAGTATTTT.

The CDR3 nucleotides read TGCGCCAGCAGCCAAGAAAATAGCGGGGGGGCCAATGAGCAGTTCTTC. This codes for CASSQENSGGANEQFF. The genes are TRBV4-1 and TRBJ2-1; 11 nucleotides line up with TRBD2. CDR3 length: 16 residues. Germline trimming cut 0 bases from V and 6 bases from J; bases unmatched to any gene: 4. The germline V gene has CDR1 MGHRA and CDR2 YSYEKL.

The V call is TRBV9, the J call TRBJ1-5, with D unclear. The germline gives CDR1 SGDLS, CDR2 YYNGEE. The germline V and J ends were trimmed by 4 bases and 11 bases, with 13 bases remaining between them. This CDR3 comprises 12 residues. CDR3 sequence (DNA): TGTGCCAGCAGCCCTCCCCGATCGGCCCAGCATTTT. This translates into CASSPPRSAQHF. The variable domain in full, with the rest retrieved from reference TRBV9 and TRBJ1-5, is DSGVTQTPKHLITATGQRVTLRCSPRSGDLSVYWYQQSLDQGLQFLIQYYNGEERAKGNILERFSAQQFPDLHSELNLSSLELGDSALYFCASSPPRSAQHFGDGTRLSIL.

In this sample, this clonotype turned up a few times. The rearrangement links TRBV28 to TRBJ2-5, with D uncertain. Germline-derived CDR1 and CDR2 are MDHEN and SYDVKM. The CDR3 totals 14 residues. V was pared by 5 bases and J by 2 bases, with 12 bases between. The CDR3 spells CASSRTPTQETQYF. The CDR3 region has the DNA TGTGCCAGCAGTCGAACACCGACACAAGAGACCCAGTACTTC.

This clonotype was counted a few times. The CDR3 protein is CASSLGLARYNEQFF. CDR3 nucleotides: TGTGCCAGCAGTTTAGGGCTAGCGAGATACAATGAGCAGTTCTTC. The chain links TRBV12-3 or TRBV12-4 to TRBJ2-1; D is possibly TRBD2 (6 bases). CDR3 length equals 15 residues. Trimming stripped 1 base from V and 4 bases from J, with 11 bases between.

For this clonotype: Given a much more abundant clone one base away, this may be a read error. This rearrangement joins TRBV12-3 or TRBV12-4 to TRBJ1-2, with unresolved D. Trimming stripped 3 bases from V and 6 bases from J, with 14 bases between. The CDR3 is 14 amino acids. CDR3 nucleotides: TGTGCCAGCAGTTTGGGATATGACGACGATGGCTACACCTTC. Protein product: CASSLGYDDDGYTF.

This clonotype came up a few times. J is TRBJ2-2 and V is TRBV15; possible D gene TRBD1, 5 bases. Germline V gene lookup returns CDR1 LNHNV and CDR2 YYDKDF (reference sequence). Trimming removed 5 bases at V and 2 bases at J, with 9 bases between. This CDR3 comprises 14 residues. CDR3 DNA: TGTGCCACCAGCTGGGGCTCCAACACCGGGGAGCTGTTTTTT. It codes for CATSWGSNTGELFF.

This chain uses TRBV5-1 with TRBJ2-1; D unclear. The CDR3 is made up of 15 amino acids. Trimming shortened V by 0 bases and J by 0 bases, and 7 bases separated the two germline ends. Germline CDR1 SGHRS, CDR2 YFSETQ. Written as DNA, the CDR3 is TGCGCCAGCAGCTTGGAGGAACCCTCCTACAATGAGCAGTTCTTC. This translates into CASSLEEPSYNEQFF.

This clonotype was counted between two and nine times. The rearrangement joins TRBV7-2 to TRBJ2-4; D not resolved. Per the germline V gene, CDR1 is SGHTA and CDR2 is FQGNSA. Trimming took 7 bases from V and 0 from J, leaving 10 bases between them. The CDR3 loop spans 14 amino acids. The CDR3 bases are TGTGCCAGCAACCCTGGGGTAGCCAAAAACATTCAGTACTTC. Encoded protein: CASNPGVAKNIQYF.

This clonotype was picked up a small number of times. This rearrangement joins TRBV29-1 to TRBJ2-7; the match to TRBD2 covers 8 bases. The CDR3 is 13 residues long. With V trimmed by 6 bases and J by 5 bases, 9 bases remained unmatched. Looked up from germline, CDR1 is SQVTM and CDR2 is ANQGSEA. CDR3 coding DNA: TGCAGCGTAGATTCCGGGAGGGCCAACGAGCAGTACTTC. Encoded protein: CSVDSGRANEQYF.

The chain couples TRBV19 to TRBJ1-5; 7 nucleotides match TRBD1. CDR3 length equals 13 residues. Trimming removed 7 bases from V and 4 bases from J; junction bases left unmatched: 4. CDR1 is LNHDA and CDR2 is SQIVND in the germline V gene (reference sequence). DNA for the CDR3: TGTGCCAGTAACTCCAGGGGGAATCAGCCCCAGCATTTT. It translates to CASNSRGNQPQHF.

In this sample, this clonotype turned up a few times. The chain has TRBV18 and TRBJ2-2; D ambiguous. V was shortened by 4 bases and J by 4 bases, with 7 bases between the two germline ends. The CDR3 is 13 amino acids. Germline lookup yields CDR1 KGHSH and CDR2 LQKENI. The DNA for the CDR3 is TGTGCCAGCTCACAGGGAACCACCGGGGAGCTGTTTTTT. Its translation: CASSQGTTGELFF. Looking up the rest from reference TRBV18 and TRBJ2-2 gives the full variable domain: NAGVMQNPRHLVRRRGQEARLRCSPMKGHSHVYWYRQLPEEGLKFMVYLQKENIIDESGMPKERFSAEFPKEGPSILRIQQVVRGDSAAYFCASSQGTTGELFFGEGSRLTVL.

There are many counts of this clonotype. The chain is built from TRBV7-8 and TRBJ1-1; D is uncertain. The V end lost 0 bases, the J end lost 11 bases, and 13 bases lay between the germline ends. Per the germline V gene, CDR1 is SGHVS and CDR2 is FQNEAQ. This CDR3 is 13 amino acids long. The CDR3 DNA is TGTGCCAGCAGCTTAGCGATCGAGGGTGACGCTTTCTTT. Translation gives CASSLAIEGDAFF.

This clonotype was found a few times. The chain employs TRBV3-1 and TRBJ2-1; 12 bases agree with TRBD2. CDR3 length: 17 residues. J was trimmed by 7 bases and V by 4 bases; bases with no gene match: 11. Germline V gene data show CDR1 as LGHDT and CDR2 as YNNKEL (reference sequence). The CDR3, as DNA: TGTGCCAGCAGCCGCACACCTAGCGGGGGGGCTCGGAATGAGCAGTTCTTC. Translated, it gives CASSRTPSGGARNEQFF.

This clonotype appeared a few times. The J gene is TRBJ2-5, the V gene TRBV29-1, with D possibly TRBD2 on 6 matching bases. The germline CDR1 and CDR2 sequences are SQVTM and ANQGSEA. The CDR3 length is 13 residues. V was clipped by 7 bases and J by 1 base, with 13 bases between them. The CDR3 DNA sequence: TGCAGCGCCCCCGGAGGGTCCCAAGAGACCCAGTACTTC. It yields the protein CSAPGGSQETQYF.

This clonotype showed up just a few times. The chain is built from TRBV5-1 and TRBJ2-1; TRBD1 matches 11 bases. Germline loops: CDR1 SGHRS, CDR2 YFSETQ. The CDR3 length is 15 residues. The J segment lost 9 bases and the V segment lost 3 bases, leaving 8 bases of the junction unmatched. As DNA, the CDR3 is TGCGCCAGCAGCTCCGGGACAGGGGGATTTAGTGAGCAGTTCTTC. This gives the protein CASSSGTGGFSEQFF.

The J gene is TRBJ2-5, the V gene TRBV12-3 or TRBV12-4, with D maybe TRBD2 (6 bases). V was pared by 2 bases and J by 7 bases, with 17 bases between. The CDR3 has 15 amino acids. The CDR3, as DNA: TGTGCCAGCAGTTTAAGGGCGGGACCAAGGGGGACCCAGTACTTC. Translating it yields CASSLRAGPRGTQYF.

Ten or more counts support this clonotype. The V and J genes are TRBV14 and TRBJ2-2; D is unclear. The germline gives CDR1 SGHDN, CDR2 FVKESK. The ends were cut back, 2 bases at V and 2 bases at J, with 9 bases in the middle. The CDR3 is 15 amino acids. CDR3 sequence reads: CASSQHQINTGELFF. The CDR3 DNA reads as TGTGCCAGCAGCCAACACCAGATTAACACCGGGGAGCTGTTTTTT.

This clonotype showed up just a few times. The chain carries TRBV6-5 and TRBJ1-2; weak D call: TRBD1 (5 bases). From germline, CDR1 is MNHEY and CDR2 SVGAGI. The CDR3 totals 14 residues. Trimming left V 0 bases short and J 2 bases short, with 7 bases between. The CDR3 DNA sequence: TGTGCCAGCAGTTACTCGCGGGACAACTATGGCTACACCTTC. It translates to CASSYSRDNYGYTF.

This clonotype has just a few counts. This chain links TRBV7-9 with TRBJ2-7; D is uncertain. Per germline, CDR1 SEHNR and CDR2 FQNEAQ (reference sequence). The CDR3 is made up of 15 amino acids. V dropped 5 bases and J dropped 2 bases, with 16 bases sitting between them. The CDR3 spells CASSTNVGLPYEQYF. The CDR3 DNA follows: TGTGCCAGCAGCACAAACGTGGGGTTACCCTACGAGCAGTACTTC.

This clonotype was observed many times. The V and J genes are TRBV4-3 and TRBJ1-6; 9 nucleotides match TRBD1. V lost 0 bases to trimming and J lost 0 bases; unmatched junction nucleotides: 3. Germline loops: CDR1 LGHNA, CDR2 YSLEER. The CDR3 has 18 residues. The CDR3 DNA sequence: TGCGCCAGCAGCCAAGAAGGACAGGGGTTCTCCTATAATTCACCCCTCCACTTT. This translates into CASSQEGQGFSYNSPLHF.

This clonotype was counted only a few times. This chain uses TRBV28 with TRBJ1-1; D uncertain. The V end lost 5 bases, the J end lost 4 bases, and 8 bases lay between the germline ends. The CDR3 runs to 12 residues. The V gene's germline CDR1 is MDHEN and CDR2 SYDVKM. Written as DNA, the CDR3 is TGTGCCAGCAGTACCTTGGGCACTGAAGCTTTCTTT. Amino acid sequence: CASSTLGTEAFF.

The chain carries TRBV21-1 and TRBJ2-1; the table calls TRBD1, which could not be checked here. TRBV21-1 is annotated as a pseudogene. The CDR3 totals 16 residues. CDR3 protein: CASSTRTGVHYNEQFF. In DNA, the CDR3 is TGTGCCAGCAGCACCCGAACGGGGGTGCACTACAATGAGCAGTTCTTC.